These 24 T cell receptor beta chains were all obtained from the same sample, sequenced in a study of blood T cell repertoires in COVID-19. TCRdb keeps only in-frame clones here, not all; method: immunoSEQ multiplex PCR. Of approximately 130,000 clones listed, 84% are singletons. The sequenced sample consisted of peripheral blood. The receptors were gathered from a human donor in a cohort sampled during active COVID-19.

The chain links TRBV2 to TRBJ1-5; D not certain. Germline assignment: CDR1 SNHLY and CDR2 FYNNEI. Trimming cost V 6 bases and J 3 bases, with 18 bases left between them. CDR3 length: 16 residues. The CDR3 sequence: CASSLRRGRSNQPQHF. The CDR3 DNA reads TGTGCCAGCAGCCTTAGGAGAGGCAGATCCAATCAGCCCCAGCATTTT.

This clone was seen a single time. The chain is built from TRBV4-1 and TRBJ1-1; 7 bases are a match to TRBD1. Germline assignment: CDR1 MGHRA and CDR2 YSYEKL. Losses at the gene ends were 5 bases for V and 4 bases for J; bases not matched to a gene: 4. This CDR3 comprises 13 residues. CDR3 amino acids: CASSIHRGTEAFF. The DNA for the CDR3 is TGCGCCAGCAGCATCCACAGGGGCACTGAAGCTTTCTTT.

The chain joins TRBV10-3 to TRBJ1-5; D possibly corresponds to TRBD1 (6 bases). The V and J ends lost 0 bases and 5 bases respectively, with 11 bases between them. CDR3 length equals 15 residues. Germline V gene sequence: CDR1 ENHRY, CDR2 SYGVKD. Here the CDR3 reads CAISESLGAYQPQHF. In DNA form, the CDR3 reads TGTGCCATCAGTGAGTCATTGGGGGCGTATCAGCCCCAGCATTTT.

The CDR3 nucleotides are TGTGCCATCAGTGAGGGAGGGACCGAAACCGAGCAGTACTTC. This encodes CAISEGGTETEQYF. The chain couples TRBV10-3 to TRBJ2-7; tentative D call: TRBD2 (6 bases). Trimming cost V 2 bases and J 6 bases, with 14 bases left between them. The CDR3 loop spans 14 amino acids. Germline V gene sequence: CDR1 ENHRY, CDR2 SYGVKD.

This clone was observed a handful of times. This rearrangement joins TRBV7-8 to TRBJ1-1; a weak D match, TRBD1 (5 bases). CDR1 is SGHVS and CDR2 is FQNEAQ in the germline V gene. The CDR3 consists of 15 residues. Trimming took 1 base from V and 4 from J, leaving 13 bases between them. The CDR3 spells CASSLVGAGSTEAFF. CDR3 DNA: TGTGCCAGCAGCTTAGTAGGGGCGGGGAGCACTGAAGCTTTCTTT.

The V gene is TRBV27, the J gene TRBJ1-1; 8 nucleotides agree with TRBD1. Per germline, CDR1 MNHEY and CDR2 SMNVEV (reference sequence). V was clipped by 5 bases and J by 2 bases; unmatched bases: 16. This CDR3 comprises 18 residues. The CDR3: CASSPYRRGLLFNTEAFF. CDR3 coding DNA: TGTGCCAGCAGTCCATACCGCAGGGGGCTCCTCTTTAACACTGAAGCTTTCTTT.

The chain uses TRBV9 and TRBJ1-2; tentatively, D is TRBD1 (6 bases). CDR1 SGDLS and CDR2 YYNGEE come from the germline V gene. This CDR3 is built from 17 residues. Trimming left V 0 bases short and J 0 bases short, with 15 bases between. CDR3: CASSVGEGGLSNYGYTF. CDR3 sequence (DNA): TGTGCCAGCAGCGTAGGGGAAGGGGGTTTATCTAACTATGGCTACACCTTC.

Points on this clone: The junction differs from germline at one of its ends, possibly a read error. This chain links TRBV5-4 with TRBJ1-2; D uncertain. CDR1 is SGHNT and CDR2 is YYREEE in the germline V gene (reference sequence). The CDR3 runs 13 residues. This CDR3 is CASTLGSRDGYTF. The CDR3 region has the DNA TGTGCCAGCACCTTGGGATCGAGGGATGGCTACACCTTC.

This clone was counted once. The V gene is TRBV5-1, the J gene TRBJ2-1; the match to TRBD1 covers 8 bases. This CDR3 contains 15 residues. V shed 2 bases, J shed 1 base, and the junction held 2 bases outside the gene matches. Germline V CDR1 and CDR2: SGHRS, YFSETQ. The DNA for the CDR3 is TGCGCCAGCAGCTTTGACAGGGGATCCTACAATGAGCAGTTCTTC. This translates into CASSFDRGSYNEQFF.

This chain connects TRBV6-5 to TRBJ2-1; 9 bases line up with TRBD2. Germline CDR1 is MNHEY and CDR2 is SVGAGI. The CDR3 sequence is 15 residues long. The V gene end was trimmed by 8 bases and the J gene end by 3 bases; junction bases not matched to a gene: 8. CDR3 nucleotide sequence: TGTGCCAGCTCAGGAGCGGGGGGCAACTACAATGAGCAGTTCTTC. Amino acids: CASSGAGGNYNEQFF.

The chain carries TRBV5-1 and TRBJ2-7; 7 nucleotides align to TRBD1. The CDR3 spans 15 residues. Germline V gene data show CDR1 as SGHRS and CDR2 as YFSETQ. Trimming at V came to 0 bases and at J to 5 bases, leaving 8 bases not matched to a gene. CDR3 amino acids: CASSLVGDRVHEQYF. CDR3 coding DNA: TGCGCCAGCAGCTTGGTGGGAGACAGGGTCCACGAGCAGTACTTC.

This sequence joins TRBV4-2 and TRBJ2-3, with D possibly matching TRBD1 (6 bases). From germline, CDR1 is LGHNA and CDR2 YNFKEQ. Trimming shortened V by 5 bases and J by 7 bases, and 13 bases separated the two germline ends. CDR3 length: 13 amino acids. The CDR3 region is CASSSPGENTQYF. CDR3 coding DNA: TGTGCCAGCAGCTCACCAGGGGAAAATACGCAGTATTTT.

The chain employs TRBV19 and TRBJ1-1; a weak D match, TRBD1 (5 bases). CDR1 is LNHDA, CDR2 SQIVND, per germline (reference sequence). This CDR3 has 15 residues. V dropped 0 bases and J dropped 2 bases, with 10 bases sitting between them. The CDR3 coding sequence is TGTGCCAGTAGTATAGACGGACACCGTAACACTGAAGCTTTCTTT. This sequence encodes CASSIDGHRNTEAFF.

V is TRBV3-1 (or the pseudogene TRBV3-2) and J is TRBJ2-1; D remains unclear. CDR3 length equals 15 residues. V lost 3 bases and J lost 5, with 14 bases in between. Per germline, CDR1 LGHDT and CDR2 YNNKEL (reference sequence). This chain's CDR3 is CASSHSRTGHNEQFF. The CDR3 DNA reads TGTGCCAGCAGCCATAGCCGAACCGGCCACAATGAGCAGTTCTTC.

The chain employs TRBV3-1 (or the pseudogene TRBV3-2) and TRBJ1-3, with TRBD1 matching over 10 bases. The CDR3 extends over 18 amino acids. In germline, CDR1 is LGHDT, CDR2 YNNKEL (reference sequence). The junction had 8 bases not matched to a gene; V was cut back by 3 bases and J by 0 bases. For the CDR3, the DNA is TGTGCCAGCAGCCAGCCGGGACAGGGGTCCTACTCTGGAAACACCATATATTTT. Protein product: CASSQPGQGSYSGNTIYF.

This sequence joins TRBV5-1 and TRBJ2-5; 9 nucleotides line up with TRBD1. The CDR3 totals 15 residues. Per the germline V gene, CDR1 is SGHRS and CDR2 is YFSETQ. After removal of 4 bases from V and 1 base from J, the junction contained 5 bases not matched to a gene. CDR3 in amino acids: CASSAGTGLQETQYF. The CDR3, as DNA: TGCGCCAGCAGCGCCGGGACAGGGCTCCAAGAGACCCAGTACTTC.

The V call is TRBV9, the J call TRBJ2-1; D not resolved. V was trimmed by 6 bases and J by 15 bases, leaving 16 bases between them. CDR1 SGDLS and CDR2 YYNGEE come from the germline V gene. The CDR3 runs 11 residues. The CDR3 region is CASIILALRFF. CDR3 in DNA: TGTGCCAGCATCATATTAGCCTTGCGGTTCTTC.

This chain connects TRBV5-1 to TRBJ2-7; no firm D call. Per the germline V gene, CDR1 is SGHRS and CDR2 is YFSETQ. The V and J ends lost 4 bases and 5 bases respectively, with 10 bases between them. The CDR3 spans 12 residues. CDR3 nucleotides: TGCGCCAGCAGCCACGAGAGGAACGAGCAGTACTTC. Its translation: CASSHERNEQYF.

This clone has just one count. This chain links TRBV7-2 with TRBJ1-2; 9 bases line up with TRBD1. The trim removed 1 base at V and 5 bases at J, leaving 5 bases unmatched. The CDR3 has 15 amino acids. Germline assignment: CDR1 SGHTA and CDR2 FQGNSA. The CDR3 sequence is CASSLVTGGTYGYTF. CDR3 nucleotides: TGTGCCAGCAGCTTAGTGACAGGGGGAACTTATGGCTACACCTTC.

The CDR3 is CASSRIPGGPETQYF. CDR3 DNA sequence: TGTGCCAGCAGTAGAATACCGGGGGGACCAGAGACCCAGTACTTC. The chain employs TRBV7-6 and TRBJ2-5; 7 bases are a match to TRBD2. V lost 6 bases, J lost 4 bases, and 11 bases stayed unmatched. This CDR3 has 15 residues. Germline assignment: CDR1 SGHVS and CDR2 FNYEAQ.

The chain couples TRBV5-8 to TRBJ1-3, with D possibly TRBD1 on 5 matching bases. CDR1 and CDR2 (germline): SGHTS, YDEGEE. The CDR3 spans 15 residues. The V and J ends lost 1 base and 0 bases respectively, with 8 bases between them. This CDR3 is CASSLLTGSGNTIYF. The DNA for the CDR3 is TGTGCCAGCAGCTTGCTAACAGGCTCTGGAAACACCATATATTTT.

The chain carries TRBV6-5 and TRBJ1-3, with D tentatively TRBD1 (6 bases). Looked up from germline, CDR1 is MNHEY and CDR2 is SVGAGI. The CDR3 sequence is 12 residues long. Trimming took 10 bases from V and 2 from J, leaving 9 bases between them. For the CDR3, the DNA is TGTGCCACCACAGGGACTGGAAACACCATATATTTT. This codes for CATTGTGNTIYF.

V is TRBV4-1 and J is TRBJ1-3; D unresolved. V lost 1 base to trimming and J lost 0 bases, with 7 bases between them. Germline V gives CDR1 MGHRA, CDR2 YSYEKL. This CDR3 contains 15 residues. CDR3: CASSQAGTSGNTIYF. The CDR3, as DNA: TGCGCCAGCAGCCAAGCGGGTACCTCTGGAAACACCATATATTTT.

The chain has TRBV4-1 and TRBJ2-1; tentative D call: TRBD2 (5 bases). The CDR3 covers 20 residues. Germline values: CDR1 MGHRA, CDR2 YSYEKL. Trimming stripped 4 bases from V and 1 base from J, with 26 bases between. CDR3 nucleotide sequence: TGCGCCAGCAGCCCGGAGACTACGTCAGCACAACAGTATTCCTACAATGAGCAGTTCTTC. It encodes CASSPETTSAQQYSYNEQFF.